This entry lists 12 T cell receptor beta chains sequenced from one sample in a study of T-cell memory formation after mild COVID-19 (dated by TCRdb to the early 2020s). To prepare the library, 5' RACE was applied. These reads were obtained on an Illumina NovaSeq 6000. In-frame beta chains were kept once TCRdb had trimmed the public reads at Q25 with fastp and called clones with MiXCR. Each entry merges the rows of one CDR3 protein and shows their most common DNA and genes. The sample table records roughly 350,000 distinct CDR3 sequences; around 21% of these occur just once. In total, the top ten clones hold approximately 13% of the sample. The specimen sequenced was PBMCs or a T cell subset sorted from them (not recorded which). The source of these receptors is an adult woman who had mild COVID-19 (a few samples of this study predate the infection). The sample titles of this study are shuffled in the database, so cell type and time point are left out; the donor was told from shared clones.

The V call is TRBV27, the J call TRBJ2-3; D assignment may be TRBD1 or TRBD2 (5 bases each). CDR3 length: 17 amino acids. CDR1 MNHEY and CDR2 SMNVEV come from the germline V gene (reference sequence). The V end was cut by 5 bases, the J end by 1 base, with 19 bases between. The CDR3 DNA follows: TGTGCCAGCAGTCCCGCGGGCAGCCCCAGGGGCACAGATACGCAGTATTTT. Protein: CASSPAGSPRGTDTQYF.

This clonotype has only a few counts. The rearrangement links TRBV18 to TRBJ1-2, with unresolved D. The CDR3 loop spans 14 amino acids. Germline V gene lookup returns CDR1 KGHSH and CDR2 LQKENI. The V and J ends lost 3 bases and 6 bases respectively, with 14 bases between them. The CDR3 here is CASSPSGQVNGYTF. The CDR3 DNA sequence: TGTGCCAGCTCACCTTCCGGGCAGGTCAATGGCTACACCTTC.

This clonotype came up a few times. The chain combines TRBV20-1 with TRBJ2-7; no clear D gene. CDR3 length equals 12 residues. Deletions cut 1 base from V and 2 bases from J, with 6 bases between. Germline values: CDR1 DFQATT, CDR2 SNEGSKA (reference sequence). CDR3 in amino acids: CSARVGTYEQYF. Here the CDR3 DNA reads TGCAGTGCTAGAGTGGGGACCTACGAGCAGTACTTC.

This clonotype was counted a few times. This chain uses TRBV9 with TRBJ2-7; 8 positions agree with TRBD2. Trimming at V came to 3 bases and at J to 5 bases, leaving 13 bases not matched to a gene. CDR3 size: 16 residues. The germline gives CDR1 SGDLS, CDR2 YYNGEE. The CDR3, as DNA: TGTGCCAGCAGCGAGGGACTCGGGACTAGACGCGACGAGCAGTACTTC. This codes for CASSEGLGTRRDEQYF. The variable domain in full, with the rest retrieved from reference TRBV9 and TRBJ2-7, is DSGVTQTPKHLITATGQRVTLRCSPRSGDLSVYWYQQSLDQGLQFLIQYYNGEERAKGNILERFSAQQFPDLHSELNLSSLELGDSALYFCASSEGLGTRRDEQYFGPGTRLTVT.

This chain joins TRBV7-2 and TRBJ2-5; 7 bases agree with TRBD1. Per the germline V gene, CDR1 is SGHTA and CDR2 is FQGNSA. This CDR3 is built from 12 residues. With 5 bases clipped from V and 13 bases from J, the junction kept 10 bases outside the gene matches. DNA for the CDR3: TGTGCCAGCAGCGTCCGGGACAGAACTTTGTACTTC. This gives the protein CASSVRDRTLYF.

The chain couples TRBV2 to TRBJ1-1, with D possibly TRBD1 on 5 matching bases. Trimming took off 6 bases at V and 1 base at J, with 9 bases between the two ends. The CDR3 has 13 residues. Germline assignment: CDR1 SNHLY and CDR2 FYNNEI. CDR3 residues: CASRGDRNTEAFF. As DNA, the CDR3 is TGTGCCAGCAGAGGGGATCGGAACACTGAAGCTTTCTTT.

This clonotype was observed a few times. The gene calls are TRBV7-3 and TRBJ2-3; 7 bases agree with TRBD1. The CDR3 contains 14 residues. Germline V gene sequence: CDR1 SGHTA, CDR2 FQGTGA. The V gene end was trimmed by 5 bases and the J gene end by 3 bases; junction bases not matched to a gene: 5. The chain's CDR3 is CASSGDSQTDTQYF. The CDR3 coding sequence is TGTGCCAGCAGCGGGGACAGTCAAACAGATACGCAGTATTTT.

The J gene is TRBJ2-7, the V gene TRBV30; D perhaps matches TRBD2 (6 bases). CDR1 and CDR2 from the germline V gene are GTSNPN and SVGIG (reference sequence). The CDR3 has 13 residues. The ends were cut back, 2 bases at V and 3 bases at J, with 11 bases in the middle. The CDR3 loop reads CAWSTSGSYEQYF. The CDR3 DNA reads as TGTGCCTGGAGTACATCCGGGAGCTACGAGCAGTACTTC.

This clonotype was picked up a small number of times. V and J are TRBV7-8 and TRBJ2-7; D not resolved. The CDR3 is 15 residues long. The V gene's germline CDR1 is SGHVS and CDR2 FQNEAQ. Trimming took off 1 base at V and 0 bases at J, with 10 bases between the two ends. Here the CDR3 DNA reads TGTGCCAGCAGCTTAGACAGCACCCTCTCCTACGAGCAGTACTTC. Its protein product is CASSLDSTLSYEQYF.

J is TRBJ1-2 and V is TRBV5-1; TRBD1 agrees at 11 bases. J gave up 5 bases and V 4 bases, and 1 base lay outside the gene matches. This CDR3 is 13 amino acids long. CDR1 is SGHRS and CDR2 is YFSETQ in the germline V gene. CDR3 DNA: TGCGCCAGCAGCGGGGACAGGGGGTATGGCTACACCTTC. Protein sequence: CASSGDRGYGYTF.

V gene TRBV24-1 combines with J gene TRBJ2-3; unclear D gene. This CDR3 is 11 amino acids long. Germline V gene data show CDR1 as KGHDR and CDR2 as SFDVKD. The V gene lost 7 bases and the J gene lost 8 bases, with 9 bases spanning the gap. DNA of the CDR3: TGTGCCACCAGCCGATCGGGTACGCAGTATTTT. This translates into CATSRSGTQYF.

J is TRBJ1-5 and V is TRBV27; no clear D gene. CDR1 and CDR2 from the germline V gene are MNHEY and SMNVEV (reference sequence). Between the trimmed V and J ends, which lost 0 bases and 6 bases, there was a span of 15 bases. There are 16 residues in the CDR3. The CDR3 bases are TGTGCCAGCAGTTTATCGACCAGGTTTCTCGGTCAGCCCCAGCATTTT. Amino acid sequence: CASSLSTRFLGQPQHF.